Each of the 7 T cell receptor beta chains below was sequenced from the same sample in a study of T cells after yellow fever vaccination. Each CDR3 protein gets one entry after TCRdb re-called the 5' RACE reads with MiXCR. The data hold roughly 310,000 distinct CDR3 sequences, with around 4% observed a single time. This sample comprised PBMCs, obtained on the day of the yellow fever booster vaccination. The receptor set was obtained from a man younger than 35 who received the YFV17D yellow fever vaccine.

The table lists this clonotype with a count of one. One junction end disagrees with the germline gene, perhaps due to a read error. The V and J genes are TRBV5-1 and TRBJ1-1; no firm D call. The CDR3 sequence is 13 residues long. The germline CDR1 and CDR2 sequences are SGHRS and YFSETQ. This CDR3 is CASILSDNTEAFF. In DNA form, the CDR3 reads TGCGCCAGCATCTTGTCGGATAACACTGAAGCTTTCTTT.

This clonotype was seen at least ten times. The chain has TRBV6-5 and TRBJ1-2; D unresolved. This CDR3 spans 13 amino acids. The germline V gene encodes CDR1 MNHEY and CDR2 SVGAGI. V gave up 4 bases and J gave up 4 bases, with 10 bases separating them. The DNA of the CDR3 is TGTGCCAGCAGTTCAGGCGATTCCTATGGCTACACCTTC. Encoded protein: CASSSGDSYGYTF.

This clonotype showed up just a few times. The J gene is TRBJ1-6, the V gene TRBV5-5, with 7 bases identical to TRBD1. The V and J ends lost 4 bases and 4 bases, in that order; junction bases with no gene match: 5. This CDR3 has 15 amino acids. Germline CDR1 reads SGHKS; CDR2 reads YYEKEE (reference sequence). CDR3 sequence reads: CASSPRQGYNSPLHF. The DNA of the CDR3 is TGTGCCAGCAGCCCGCGACAGGGATATAATTCACCCCTCCACTTT.

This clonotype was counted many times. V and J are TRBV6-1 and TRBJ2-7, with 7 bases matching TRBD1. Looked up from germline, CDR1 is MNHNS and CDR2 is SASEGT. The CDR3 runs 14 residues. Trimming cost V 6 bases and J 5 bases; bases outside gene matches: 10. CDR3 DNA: TGTGCCAGCAGGCCCACTTTGACAGGGAACGAGCAGTACTTC. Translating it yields CASRPTLTGNEQYF.

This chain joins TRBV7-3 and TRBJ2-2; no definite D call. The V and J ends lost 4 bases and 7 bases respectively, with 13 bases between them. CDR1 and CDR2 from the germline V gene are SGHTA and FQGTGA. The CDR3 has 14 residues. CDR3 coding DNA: TGTGCCAGCAGCTACCGCCCGGGTGGCGGGGAGCTGTTTTTT. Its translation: CASSYRPGGGELFF.

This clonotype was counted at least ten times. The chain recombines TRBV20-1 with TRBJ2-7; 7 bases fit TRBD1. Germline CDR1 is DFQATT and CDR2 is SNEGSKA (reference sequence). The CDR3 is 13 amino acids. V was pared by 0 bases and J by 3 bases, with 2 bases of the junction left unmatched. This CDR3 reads CSARDNRGYEQYV. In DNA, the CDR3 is TGCAGTGCTAGAGATAACAGGGGCTACGAGCAGTACGTC.

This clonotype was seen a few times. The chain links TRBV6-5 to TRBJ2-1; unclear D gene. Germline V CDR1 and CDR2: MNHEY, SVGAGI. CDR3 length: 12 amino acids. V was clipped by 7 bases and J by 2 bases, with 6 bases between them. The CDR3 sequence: CASTNPYNEQFF. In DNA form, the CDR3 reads TGTGCCAGCACCAATCCCTACAATGAGCAGTTCTTC.